The text below deals with one T cell receptor (beta chain). This sample was included in a study of early stage breast cancer tumors. Background on the study: Of approximately 16 invasive breast tumors, fewer than 13 were hormone receptor-positive, HER2-negative.

The CDR3 is 16 amino acids. Germline V gene data show CDR1 as SGHRS and CDR2 as YFSETQ. J lost 6 bases, V lost 4 bases, and 7 bases had no gene match. Measured with immunoSEQ multiplex PCR; TCRdb has only the in-frame clones, and not every one. Found here are about 46,000 clones, roughly 73% of them singletons; the top ten hold 3% to 4%. The gene calls are TRBV5-1 and TRBJ2-2, with TRBD2 matching 12 bases. This receptor was obtained from a person aged 35-55 years with breast cancer. What was sequenced was blood. The CDR3 coding sequence is TGCGCCAGCAGCGTACGGACTAGCGGGAAGGCCGGGGAGCTGTTTTTT. Protein: CASSVRTSGKAGELFF.